The 29 T cell receptor beta chains given below trace back to one sample, sequenced in a study of blood T cell repertoires in COVID-19. Profiling relied on immunoSEQ multiplex PCR, and the TCRdb table lists in-frame clones only, not all of them. The data contain 200,000 to 250,000 clones, about 85% of them singletons. What was sequenced was PBMCs or T cells enriched from blood (not recorded which). Every receptor here comes from a woman aged 25 to 39 who had recovered from COVID-19.

The chain carries TRBV27 and TRBJ2-7; D remains unclear. The germline V gene encodes CDR1 MNHEY and CDR2 SMNVEV (reference sequence). Trimming removed 7 bases at V and 11 bases at J, with 6 bases between. This CDR3 is 8 amino acids long. Written as DNA, the CDR3 is TGTGCCAGCAACAGTAAGTACTTC. Translating it yields CASNSKYF.

As DNA, the CDR3 is TGTGCCAGCACCCCCAGGGATAATCAGCCCCAGCATTTT. It translates to CASTPRDNQPQHF. This chain joins TRBV2 and TRBJ1-5; D is possibly TRBD1 (5 bases). The CDR3 consists of 13 residues. Trimming left V 7 bases short and J 4 bases short, with 11 bases between. The V gene's germline CDR1 is SNHLY and CDR2 FYNNEI.

The chain uses TRBV9 and TRBJ2-3, with a weak D call TRBD2 (6 bases). CDR1 is SGDLS and CDR2 is YYNGEE in the germline V gene. This CDR3 spans 16 amino acids. V was cut by 0 bases and J by 4 bases, with 15 bases left in between. CDR3 amino acids: CASSVGLGRRADTQYF. CDR3 coding DNA: TGTGCCAGCAGCGTAGGTCTGGGGAGGAGAGCAGATACGCAGTATTTT.

CDR3 coding DNA: TGTGCCAGCAGGCAAAGTTTCAGGGGTTCCTACTATGGCTACACCTTC. It translates to CASRQSFRGSYYGYTF. This rearrangement joins TRBV11-2 to TRBJ1-2, with a weak D call TRBD1 (6 bases). Germline lookup yields CDR1 SGHAT and CDR2 FQNNGV. V dropped 6 bases and J dropped 3 bases, with 20 bases sitting between them. The CDR3 sequence is 16 residues long. Supplemented by reference TRBV11-2 and TRBJ1-2, the full variable domain reads EAGVAQSPRYKIIEKRQSVAFWCNPISGHATLYWYQQILGQGPKLLIQFQNNGVVDDSQLPKDRFSAERLKGVDSTLKIQPAKLEDSAVYLCASRQSFRGSYYGYTFGSGTRLTVV.

The rearrangement uses TRBV6-6 and TRBJ1-2; D unresolved. V was pared by 5 bases and J by 8 bases, with 9 bases between. The CDR3 has 11 residues. The germline V gene has CDR1 MNHNY and CDR2 SVGAGI (reference sequence). CDR3 sequence reads: CASSPGAGYTF. The CDR3 bases are TGTGCCAGCAGTCCAGGTGCGGGCTACACCTTC.

DNA of the CDR3: TGTGCCAGCAGCTTGGCTTTCGAAGACAGGAACACTGAAGCTTTCTTT. This translates into CASSLAFEDRNTEAFF. The J gene is TRBJ1-1, the V gene TRBV5-4; D possibly corresponds to TRBD1 (5 bases). CDR3 size: 16 residues. Germline V gene lookup returns CDR1 SGHNT and CDR2 YYREEE (reference sequence). The V end lost 0 bases, the J end lost 1 base, and 13 bases lay between the germline ends.

This rearrangement joins TRBV19 to TRBJ1-2, with D tentatively TRBD1 (6 bases). Deletions cut 10 bases from V and 6 bases from J, with 21 bases between. Germline V lookup: CDR1 LNHDA, CDR2 SQIVND (reference sequence). The CDR3 consists of 14 residues. The CDR3 DNA follows: TGTGCCACTAGAGAGATTGGGGGGGCTAATGGCTACACCTTC. This sequence encodes CATREIGGANGYTF.

The chain links TRBV7-9 to TRBJ2-7; D remains unclear. V lost 10 bases, J lost 5 bases, and 12 bases lay in between. The CDR3 totals 11 residues. Germline V gene sequence: CDR1 SEHNR, CDR2 FQNEAQ (reference sequence). CDR3 protein: CAIHRLNEQYF. In DNA form, the CDR3 reads TGTGCCATTCACCGCCTAAACGAGCAGTACTTC. The variable domain in full, with the rest retrieved from reference TRBV7-9 and TRBJ2-7, is DTGVSQNPRHKITKRGQNVTFRCDPISEHNRLYWYRQTLGQGPEFLTYFQNEAQLEKSRLLSDRFSAERPKGSFSTLEIQRTEQGDSAMYLCAIHRLNEQYFGPGTRLTVT.

The V and J genes are TRBV24-1 and TRBJ1-4; D gene uncertain. Germline CDR1 is KGHDR and CDR2 is SFDVKD. Trimming left V 6 bases short and J 7 bases short, with 8 bases between. This CDR3 contains 12 residues. The CDR3, as DNA: TGTGCCACCAGTCCTCCTTGTGAAAAACTGTTTTTT. Amino acid sequence: CATSPPCEKLFF.

This clone was recorded once. The J gene is TRBJ2-3, the V gene TRBV12-5, with 7 bases aligning to TRBD1. V shed 7 bases and J 4 bases; nucleotides not matched to a gene: 11. Germline V lookup: CDR1 LGHNT, CDR2 FRNRAP. The CDR3 has 15 amino acids. The CDR3 sequence: CASAFGTVGSDTQYF. CDR3 DNA sequence: TGTGCTAGTGCCTTCGGGACAGTAGGATCAGATACGCAGTATTTT.

This chain uses TRBV27 with TRBJ1-1; D perhaps matches TRBD1 (5 bases). The CDR3 is 13 residues long. Trimming removed 0 bases from V and 4 bases from J, with 6 bases in between. CDR1 and CDR2 (germline): MNHEY, SMNVEV (reference sequence). The CDR3 loop reads CASSLSGVTEAFF. The CDR3 region has the DNA TGTGCCAGCAGTTTATCAGGGGTCACTGAAGCTTTCTTT.

The chain is built from TRBV11-2 and TRBJ2-7; 8 positions agree with TRBD2. CDR1 SGHAT and CDR2 FQNNGV come from the germline V gene. Trimming took 8 bases from V and 6 from J; bases not matched to a gene: 9. This CDR3 contains 13 residues. The CDR3 region has the DNA TGTGCCAGCTCGCGGGGGGCTAAGGGCGAGCAGTACTTC. It encodes CASSRGAKGEQYF. The full variable domain, its missing parts supplied by reference TRBV11-2 and TRBJ2-7, is EAGVAQSPRYKIIEKRQSVAFWCNPISGHATLYWYQQILGQGPKLLIQFQNNGVVDDSQLPKDRFSAERLKGVDSTLKIQPAKLEDSAVYLCASSRGAKGEQYFGPGTRLTVT.

This clone has just a few counts. The chain joins TRBV3-1 (or the pseudogene TRBV3-2) to TRBJ1-6, with TRBD1 matching 12 bases. With V trimmed by 2 bases and J by 10 bases, 3 bases remained unmatched. CDR1 and CDR2 from the germline V gene are LGHDT and YNNKEL (reference sequence). CDR3 length: 15 residues. CDR3 region: CASSQTGTGGSPLHF. Written as DNA, the CDR3 is TGTGCCAGCAGCCAAACCGGGACAGGGGGCTCACCCCTCCACTTT.

The rearrangement uses TRBV12-3 or TRBV12-4 and TRBJ1-5, with D tentatively TRBD1 (6 bases). This CDR3 is built from 13 residues. With 4 bases removed from V and 6 bases from J, the gap between germline ends came to 10 bases. CDR3 nucleotides: TGTGCCAGCAGTTCACAGGGAGCTCAGCCCCAGCATTTT. Protein product: CASSSQGAQPQHF.

The chain links TRBV4-2 to TRBJ1-1, with D uncertain. Trimming cost V 3 bases and J 1 base, with 6 bases left between them. Germline CDR1 reads LGHNA; CDR2 reads YNFKEQ. This CDR3 comprises 13 residues. Here the CDR3 reads CASSQTPNTEAFF. CDR3 in DNA: TGTGCCAGCAGCCAGACACCGAACACTGAAGCTTTCTTT.

The rearrangement uses TRBV5-4 and TRBJ1-1; the D is unclear. The V and J ends lost 0 bases and 1 base respectively, with 7 bases between them. The CDR3 has 14 amino acids. Germline V gives CDR1 SGHNT, CDR2 YYREEE (reference sequence). DNA for the CDR3: TGTGCCAGCAGCTTGGAACTTGGGAACACTGAAGCTTTCTTT. It encodes CASSLELGNTEAFF.

This chain links TRBV11-2 with TRBJ2-7; 11 bases map to TRBD2. Germline-derived CDR1 and CDR2 are SGHAT and FQNNGV. After removal of 5 bases from V and 0 bases from J, the junction contained 3 bases not matched to a gene. This CDR3 has 15 residues. The CDR3 nucleotides are TGTGCCAGCAGCCTCACTAGCGGGGGCTCCTACGAGCAGTACTTC. It codes for CASSLTSGGSYEQYF.

The rearrangement uses TRBV6-5 and TRBJ2-7, with D maybe TRBD1 (6 bases). This CDR3 contains 14 residues. V lost 5 bases and J lost 2, with 13 bases in between. Germline V gives CDR1 MNHEY, CDR2 SVGAGI. CDR3 DNA sequence: TGTGCCAGCAGTAGGACAGAAATGGCCTACGAGCAGTACTTC. Translated: CASSRTEMAYEQYF.

This rearrangement joins TRBV12-5 to TRBJ1-5, with D unresolved. V lost 3 bases and J 5 bases, leaving 2 bases between the germline ends. CDR1 is LGHNT, CDR2 FRNRAP, per germline. The CDR3 has 11 amino acids. CDR3 DNA: TGTGCTAGTGGTTTCGATCAGCCCCAGCATTTT. Amino acid sequence: CASGFDQPQHF.

The count of this clone is one. The gene calls are TRBV2 and TRBJ2-1, with a weak D call TRBD2 (5 bases). V was pared by 7 bases and J by 7 bases, with 14 bases between. Germline V gives CDR1 SNHLY, CDR2 FYNNEI. The CDR3 totals 13 residues. The CDR3 nucleotides read TGTGCCAGCACCCGGGATATTCGGAATGAGCAGTTCTTC. Translation: CASTRDIRNEQFF.

This chain connects TRBV7-9 to TRBJ2-3; unclear D gene. This CDR3 contains 13 residues. From germline, CDR1 is SEHNR and CDR2 FQNEAQ (reference sequence). The V and J ends lost 1 base and 2 bases respectively, with 4 bases between them. The DNA of the CDR3 is TGTGCCAGCAGCTTAGATCTCACAGATACGCAGTATTTT. It is translated as CASSLDLTDTQYF.

This clone has only a few counts. Other nucleotide sequences from this sample produce the same CDR3. J is TRBJ2-2 and V is TRBV4-1; D is possibly TRBD1 (5 bases). The CDR3 is 15 amino acids. Germline CDR1 reads MGHRA; CDR2 reads YSYEKL. Trimming removed 1 base at V and 5 bases at J, with 11 bases between. CDR3 coding DNA: TGCGCCAGCAGCCAAGGAGGCCCAGGGACCGGGGAGCTGTTTTTT. Translating gives CASSQGGPGTGELFF.

V and J are TRBV20-1 and TRBJ1-1; 7 positions agree with TRBD1. Trimming removed 3 bases from V and 0 bases from J; junction bases left unmatched: 16. CDR1 is DFQATT and CDR2 is SNEGSKA in the germline V gene (reference sequence). This CDR3 region has 18 residues. CDR3 loop: CSASDWDRRRGMNTEAFF. The CDR3 DNA follows: TGCAGTGCTAGTGACTGGGACAGAAGGAGGGGCATGAACACTGAAGCTTTCTTT.

A remark on this clone: A much larger clone lies one base from this, so it may be a read error. The chain joins TRBV7-9 to TRBJ1-2; 7 bases are a match to TRBD1. In germline, CDR1 is SEHNR, CDR2 FQNEAQ (reference sequence). With 5 bases clipped from V and 4 bases from J, the junction kept 4 bases outside the gene matches. This CDR3 is built from 13 residues. For the CDR3, the DNA is TGTGCCAGCAGCCCCGGGACAGCCTATGGCTACACCTTC. It encodes CASSPGTAYGYTF. Full variable domain (missing parts from reference TRBV7-9 and TRBJ1-2): DTGVSQNPRHKITKRGQNVTFRCDPISEHNRLYWYRQTLGQGPEFLTYFQNEAQLEKSRLLSDRFSAERPKGSFSTLEIQRTEQGDSAMYLCASSPGTAYGYTFGSGTRLTVV.

V gene TRBV7-9 combines with J gene TRBJ1-2, with TRBD1 identical over 8 bases. Looked up from germline, CDR1 is SEHNR and CDR2 is FQNEAQ (reference sequence). CDR3 length: 15 residues. J lost 1 base, V lost 5 bases, and 6 bases had no gene match. The CDR3 nucleotides read TGTGCCAGCAGCCTACAGGGGGAACGTAACTATGGCTACACCTTC. The encoded protein is CASSLQGERNYGYTF.

As to this clone: The sample carries other DNA sequences with the same CDR3. This chain links TRBV5-6 with TRBJ2-7; 10 bases are a match to TRBD1. Germline V lookup: CDR1 SGHDT, CDR2 YYEEEE. There are 14 residues in the CDR3. Trimming removed 5 bases from V and 4 bases from J; junction bases left unmatched: 6. Here the CDR3 reads CASSSGTGAYEQYF. In DNA, the CDR3 is TGTGCCAGCAGTTCCGGGACAGGGGCATACGAGCAGTACTTC.

The count of this clone is one. V usage is TRBV18 and J usage is TRBJ2-7, with 9 bases fitting TRBD1. J lost 4 bases, V lost 0 bases, and 10 bases had no gene match. CDR3 length: 17 amino acids. Germline CDR1 KGHSH, CDR2 LQKENI. The CDR3 coding sequence is TGTGCCAGCTCACCACCCCGGACAGGGGCCACACTTTACGAGCAGTACTTC. It specifies CASSPPRTGATLYEQYF. Based on the CDR3 plus reference TRBV18 and TRBJ2-7, the full variable domain is NAGVMQNPRHLVRRRGQEARLRCSPMKGHSHVYWYRQLPEEGLKFMVYLQKENIIDESGMPKERFSAEFPKEGPSILRIQQVVRGDSAAYFCASSPPRTGATLYEQYFGPGTRLTVT.

The chain links TRBV2 to TRBJ1-2; no reliable D call. The CDR3 spans 12 residues. Trimming left V 3 bases short and J 8 bases short, with 10 bases between. CDR1 is SNHLY, CDR2 FYNNEI, per germline. CDR3 sequence (DNA): TGTGCCAGCAGTGAGACTAACCGAGGCTACACCTTC. This gives the protein CASSETNRGYTF.

The chain combines TRBV4-1 with TRBJ2-2; D possibly corresponds to TRBD1 (6 bases). CDR1 MGHRA and CDR2 YSYEKL come from the germline V gene. Trimming took 4 bases from V and 6 from J, leaving 12 bases between them. This CDR3 is 14 amino acids long. The CDR3, as DNA: TGCGCCAGCAGCCCATACAGGGAACCCGGGGAGCTGTTTTTT. As protein: CASSPYREPGELFF.